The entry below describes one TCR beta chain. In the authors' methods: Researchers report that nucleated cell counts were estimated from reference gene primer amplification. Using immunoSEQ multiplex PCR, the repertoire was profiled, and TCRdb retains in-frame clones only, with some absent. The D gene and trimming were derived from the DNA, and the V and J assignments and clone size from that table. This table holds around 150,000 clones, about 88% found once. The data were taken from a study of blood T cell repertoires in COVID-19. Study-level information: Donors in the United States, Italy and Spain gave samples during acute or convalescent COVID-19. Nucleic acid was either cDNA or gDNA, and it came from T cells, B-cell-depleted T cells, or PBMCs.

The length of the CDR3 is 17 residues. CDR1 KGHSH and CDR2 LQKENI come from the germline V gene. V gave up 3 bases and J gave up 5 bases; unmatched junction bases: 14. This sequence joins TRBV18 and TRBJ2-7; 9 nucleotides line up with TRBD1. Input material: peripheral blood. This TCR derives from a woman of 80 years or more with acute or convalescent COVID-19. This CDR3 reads CASSPLPPGTGINEQYF. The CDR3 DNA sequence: TGTGCCAGCTCACCCCTACCACCCGGGACAGGGATAAACGAGCAGTACTTC.